These 10 T cell receptor beta chains came from one sample sequenced in a study of cytomegalovirus exposure and HLA in healthy donors. It was with 60 Vbeta and 13 Jbeta primers that the PCR ran. The table came from immunoSEQ multiplex PCR; TCRdb's copy has only in-frame clones and leaves some out. This specimen shows fewer than 100,000 clones; the ten leading clones hold 3.5% to 4%. Sequenced material: PBMCs. Source of these receptors: a man aged 18 to 29 in good health and CMV-seropositive.

The V and J genes are TRBV7-2 and TRBJ2-3; tentatively, D is TRBD2 (5 bases). This CDR3 region has 15 residues. Germline loops: CDR1 SGHTA, CDR2 FQGNSA. Deletions cut 5 bases from V and 3 bases from J, with 15 bases between. The chain's CDR3 is CASSPPSSGTDTQYF. CDR3 in DNA: TGTGCCAGCAGCCCCCCTTCGTCGGGAACAGATACGCAGTATTTT.

This chain joins TRBV11-2 and TRBJ2-3; weak D call: TRBD1 (6 bases). Trimming pared 3 bases from V and 2 bases from J, leaving 12 bases between. Germline CDR1 SGHAT, CDR2 FQNNGV. The CDR3 sequence is 15 residues long. The CDR3 DNA reads TGTGCCAGCAGCTTTCCAGGGGAGTTCACAGATACGCAGTATTTT. This gives the protein CASSFPGEFTDTQYF.

The J gene is TRBJ2-7, the V gene TRBV27; D may be TRBD1 (6 bases). Trimming removed 0 bases at V and 7 bases at J, with 16 bases between. Germline V gene sequence: CDR1 MNHEY, CDR2 SMNVEV (reference sequence). The CDR3 is made up of 15 amino acids. This chain's CDR3 is CASSLSFFGQGEQYF. In DNA form, the CDR3 reads TGTGCCAGCAGTTTATCCTTTTTCGGGCAGGGGGAGCAGTACTTC.

The chain has TRBV28 and TRBJ1-2; the D is unclear. Germline V gene data show CDR1 as MDHEN and CDR2 as SYDVKM. This CDR3 is built from 12 residues. V was clipped by 6 bases and J by 5 bases, with 10 bases between them. This CDR3 reads CASSLGLYGYTF. In nucleotides, the CDR3 is TGTGCCAGCAGCTTAGGGCTTTATGGCTACACCTTC.

V gene TRBV6-5 combines with J gene TRBJ2-7, with 7 bases aligning to TRBD1. The germline CDR1 and CDR2 sequences are MNHEY and SVGAGI. The CDR3 covers 16 residues. The V segment lost 2 bases and the J segment 2 bases; nucleotides outside the gene matches: 9. This CDR3 is CASSYTTGQLPYEQYF. The DNA of the CDR3 is TGTGCCAGCAGTTACACTACGGGACAGCTACCCTACGAGCAGTACTTC.

The chain recombines TRBV5-1 with TRBJ1-2; possibly TRBD1 for D (6 bases). The CDR3 loop spans 15 amino acids. The V and J ends lost 4 bases and 4 bases respectively, with 17 bases between them. Germline V gene data show CDR1 as SGHRS and CDR2 as YFSETQ. The CDR3 region has the DNA TGCGCCAGCAGCCCAGTCGACAGGCCGCCCTATGGCTACACCTTC. Protein product: CASSPVDRPPYGYTF.

V and J are TRBV6-1 and TRBJ2-5; D is ambiguous. The J call is doubtful: the DNA matches TRBJ2-7 better. CDR1 is MNHNS and CDR2 is SASEGT in the germline V gene. CDR3 length: 13 residues. In nucleotides, the CDR3 is TGTGCCAGCCACCCCCTTAGCTCCTACGAGCAGTACTTC. As protein: CASHPLSSYEQYF.

V gene TRBV4-2 combines with J gene TRBJ2-6; D ambiguous. Germline loops: CDR1 LGHNA, CDR2 YNFKEQ. The CDR3 spans 16 residues. Trimming took 3 bases from V and 0 from J, leaving 9 bases between them. The CDR3: CASSHTDTSGANVLTF. The CDR3 DNA follows: TGTGCCAGCAGCCACACAGACACCTCTGGGGCCAACGTCCTGACTTTC.

This sequence joins TRBV7-6 and TRBJ2-3; 7 bases are a match to TRBD2. Per germline, CDR1 SGHVS and CDR2 FNYEAQ. This CDR3 comprises 16 residues. The trim removed 1 base at V and 3 bases at J, leaving 7 bases unmatched. CDR3: CASSLGAGLSTDTQYF. DNA of the CDR3: TGTGCCAGCAGCTTAGGAGCGGGACTTTCTACAGATACGCAGTATTTT.

The chain is built from TRBV10-2 and TRBJ2-7, with D unclear. V was shortened by 6 bases and J by 6 bases, with 12 bases between the two germline ends. The germline CDR1 and CDR2 sequences are WSHSY and SAAADI. CDR3 length equals 12 residues. The CDR3 protein is CASRGLIGEQYF. The CDR3 DNA is TGCGCCAGCAGGGGCCTGATCGGCGAGCAGTACTTC.